In its sample, the clone carrying this T cell receptor beta chain was seen a few times. This entry comes from a study of T-cell memory formation after mild COVID-19. Germline CDR1 SGHTA, CDR2 FQGTGA. This CDR3 spans 16 amino acids. The V gene end was trimmed by 3 bases and the J gene end by 0 bases; junction bases not matched to a gene: 6. TCRalpha and TCRbeta libraries used 5'RACE with constant-segment primers and UMIs. Each CDR3 protein gets one entry after TCRdb re-called the 5' RACE reads with MiXCR. The repertoire holds roughly 380,000 distinct CDR3 sequences, with around 27% as singletons. The chain carries TRBV7-3 and TRBJ2-3; 7 bases fit TRBD1. The sequence was obtained from an adult woman who had mild COVID-19 (a few samples of this study predate the infection). Cell type and time point are not known. Sequencing was performed on PBMCs or a T cell subset sorted from them (not recorded which). This CDR3 is CASSFLDRFSTDTQYF. Here the CDR3 DNA reads TGTGCCAGCAGCTTCCTGGACAGGTTTAGCACAGATACGCAGTATTTT.